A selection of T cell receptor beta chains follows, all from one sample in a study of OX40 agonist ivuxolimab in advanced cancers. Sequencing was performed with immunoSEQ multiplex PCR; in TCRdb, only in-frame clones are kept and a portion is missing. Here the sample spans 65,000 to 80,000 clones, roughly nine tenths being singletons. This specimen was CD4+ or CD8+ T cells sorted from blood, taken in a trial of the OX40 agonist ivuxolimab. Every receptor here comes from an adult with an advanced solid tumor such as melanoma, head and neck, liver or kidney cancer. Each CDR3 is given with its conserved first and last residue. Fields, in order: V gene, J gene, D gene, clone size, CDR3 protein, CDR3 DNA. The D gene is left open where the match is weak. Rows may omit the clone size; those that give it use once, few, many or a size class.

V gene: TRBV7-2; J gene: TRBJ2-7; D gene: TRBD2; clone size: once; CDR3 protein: CASSLLAGVEREQYF; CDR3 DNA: TGTGCCAGCAGCTTACTAGCGGGGGTCGAGAGGGAGCAGTACTTC
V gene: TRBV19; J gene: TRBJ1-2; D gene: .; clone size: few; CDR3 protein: CASSSDSNYGYTF; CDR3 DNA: TGTGCCAGTAGTTCCGACAGTAACTATGGCTACACCTTC
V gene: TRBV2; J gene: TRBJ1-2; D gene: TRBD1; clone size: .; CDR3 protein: CASGGTDYGYTF; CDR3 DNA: TGTGCCAGCGGGGGGACAGACTATGGCTACACCTTC
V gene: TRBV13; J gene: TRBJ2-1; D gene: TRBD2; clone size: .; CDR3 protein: CASSPLWRGTNEQFF; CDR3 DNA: TGTGCCAGCAGCCCCCTCTGGCGGGGGACGAATGAGCAGTTCTTC
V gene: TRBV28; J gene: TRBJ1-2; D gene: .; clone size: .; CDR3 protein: CAILPRTSNYGYTF; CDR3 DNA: TGTGCCATTCTACCCAGGACTTCTAACTATGGCTACACCTTC
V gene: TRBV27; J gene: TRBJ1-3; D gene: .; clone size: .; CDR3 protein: CASSLTGYSGNTIYF; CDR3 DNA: TGTGCCAGCAGTTTAACAGGCTACTCTGGAAACACCATATATTTT
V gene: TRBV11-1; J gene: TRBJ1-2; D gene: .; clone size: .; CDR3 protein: CASSLVGYGYTF; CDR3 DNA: TGTGCCAGCAGCTTAGTTGGGTATGGCTACACCTTC
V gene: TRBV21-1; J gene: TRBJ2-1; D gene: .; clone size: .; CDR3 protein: CASSKVASMLREQFF; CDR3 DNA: TGTGCCAGCAGCAAAGTAGCCAGTATGCTCAGGGAGCAGTTCTTC
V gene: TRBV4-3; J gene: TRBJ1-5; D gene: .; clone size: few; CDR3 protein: CASSQDEDQPQHF; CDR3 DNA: TGCGCCAGCAGCCAAGATGAGGATCAGCCCCAGCATTTT
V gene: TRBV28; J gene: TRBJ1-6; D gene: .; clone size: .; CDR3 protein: CASSLWQEPNNSPLHF; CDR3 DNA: TGTGCCAGCAGTTTATGGCAGGAGCCAAATAATTCACCCCTCCACTTT
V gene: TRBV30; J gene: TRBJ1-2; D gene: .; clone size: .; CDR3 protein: CAWSPRGPVGYTF; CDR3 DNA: TGTGCCTGGAGTCCCCGGGGACCCGTTGGCTACACCTTC